The 30 T cell receptor beta chains given below trace back to one sample, sequenced in a study of vaccination effects on CD4 cells after COVID-19. The culture ran for around ten days before CD4+ T cells were isolated. Two-dose vaccination with either BNT162b2 or mRNA-1273 was given to the participants. Their specific antigens are unknown. The assay was immunoSEQ multiplex PCR, and TCRdb's table has in-frame clones only and misses some. Found here are fewer than 75,000 clones, 65% to 80% of them singletons; the top ten hold approximately 2.3%. The source was CD4+ T cells from PBMCs cultured without peptide, collected after COVID-19 vaccination. These receptors originate from a human donor who received a COVID-19 vaccine.

This clone came up a few times. The chain uses TRBV6-5 and TRBJ2-2; weak D call: TRBD2 (5 bases). Germline CDR1 reads MNHEY; CDR2 reads SVGAGI. This CDR3 has 11 amino acids. V gave up 10 bases and J gave up 7 bases, with 10 bases separating them. This chain's CDR3 is CATGGYGELFF. DNA for the CDR3: TGTGCCACCGGAGGCTACGGGGAGCTGTTTTTT.

The table lists this clone with a count of one. The chain links TRBV5-1 to TRBJ1-5; 11 bases are a match to TRBD1. The V and J ends lost 0 bases and 1 base, in that order; junction bases with no gene match: 3. CDR3 length: 17 residues. The V gene's germline CDR1 is SGHRS and CDR2 YFSETQ. Here the CDR3 reads CASSLGTGGFSNQPQHF. CDR3 bases: TGCGCCAGCAGCTTGGGGACAGGGGGCTTCAGCAATCAGCCCCAGCATTTT.

The J gene is TRBJ2-1, the V gene TRBV9, with D unclear. Germline assignment: CDR1 SGDLS and CDR2 YYNGEE. V was cut by 4 bases and J by 6 bases, with 14 bases left in between. CDR3 length: 14 amino acids. For the CDR3, the DNA is TGTGCCAGCAGCCCCTCCTCAGAATCCAATGAGCAGTTCTTC. This gives the protein CASSPSSESNEQFF.

This chain connects TRBV5-1 to TRBJ1-3; D is ambiguous. Trimming removed 4 bases at V and 1 base at J, with 9 bases between. Germline values: CDR1 SGHRS, CDR2 YFSETQ. The CDR3 loop spans 14 amino acids. As DNA, the CDR3 is TGCGCCAGCAGCGAAGCCTCATCTGGAAACACCATATATTTT. Translating it yields CASSEASSGNTIYF.

The rearrangement joins TRBV2 to TRBJ2-1, with D possibly being TRBD2 (5 bases). This CDR3 is 11 amino acids long. Trimming cost V 4 bases and J 9 bases, with 7 bases left between them. CDR1 and CDR2 (germline): SNHLY, FYNNEI. The CDR3 DNA is TGTGCCAGCAGTGGACGGGGTGAGCAGTTCTTC. It encodes CASSGRGEQFF.

The chain combines TRBV29-1 with TRBJ2-3, with TRBD2 matching 8 bases. CDR1 and CDR2 from the germline V gene are SQVTM and ANQGSEA. With 5 bases clipped from V and 7 bases from J, the junction kept 11 bases outside the gene matches. The CDR3 contains 14 residues. The chain's CDR3 is CSVSLASGPYTQYF. CDR3 sequence (DNA): TGCAGCGTTTCGTTGGCTAGCGGGCCTTATACGCAGTATTTT.

This clone appeared a few times. The rearrangement uses TRBV5-1 and TRBJ1-2, with a weak D call TRBD1 (6 bases). The V end was cut by 3 bases, the J end by 2 bases, with 8 bases between. Germline assignment: CDR1 SGHRS and CDR2 YFSETQ. CDR3 size: 13 residues. CDR3 sequence (DNA): TGCGCCAGCAGCTACGGACAGAACTATGGCTACACCTTC. Translating gives CASSYGQNYGYTF.

The chain recombines TRBV6-5 with TRBJ2-2; perhaps TRBD1 as D (6 bases). V lost 0 bases to trimming and J lost 8 bases, with 16 bases between them. The CDR3 is made up of 16 amino acids. In germline, CDR1 is MNHEY, CDR2 SVGAGI. The CDR3 DNA follows: TGTGCCAGCAGTTACTCGGGGGACATCATTTCGGGGGAGCTGTTTTTT. Its translation: CASSYSGDIISGELFF.

The rearrangement joins TRBV25-1 to TRBJ1-6; D call uncertain. The V gene's germline CDR1 is MGHDK and CDR2 SYGVNS. The V gene lost 6 bases and the J gene lost 0 bases, with 18 bases spanning the gap. CDR3 size: 18 residues. The CDR3 region has the DNA TGTGCCAGCAGATCCTCCACCGACCCTAGCTCCTATAATTCACCCCTCCACTTT. Amino acids: CASRSSTDPSSYNSPLHF.

The chain employs TRBV15 and TRBJ1-5; TRBD1 matches at 7 bases. Germline loops: CDR1 LNHNV, CDR2 YYDKDF (reference sequence). The V gene end was trimmed by 4 bases and the J gene end by 3 bases; junction bases not matched to a gene: 6. This CDR3 has 15 residues. CDR3 residues: CATSKTGLYNQPQHF. Here the CDR3 DNA reads TGTGCCACCAGCAAGACAGGGCTTTACAATCAGCCCCAGCATTTT.

The genes are TRBV10-3 and TRBJ2-7; no reliable D call. CDR3 size: 13 residues. Trimming cost V 3 bases and J 6 bases, with 12 bases left between them. Germline values: CDR1 ENHRY, CDR2 SYGVKD. The CDR3: CAISDQPPTEQYV. Written as DNA, the CDR3 is TGTGCCATCAGTGATCAGCCCCCTACCGAGCAGTACGTC.

Comment on this clone: It is unclear where the CDR3 begins or ends on the DNA, so no DNA is shown, and the CDR3 is as TCRdb lists it. V and J are TRBV6-2 or TRBV6-3 and TRBJ1-2. The CDR3 is made up of 14 amino acids, end residues included. CDR1 MNHEY and CDR2 SVGEGT come from the germline V gene. CDR3 in amino acids: CASSSSGTNYGYTF.

The chain combines TRBV7-9 with TRBJ2-7; unclear D gene. Germline assignment: CDR1 SEHNR and CDR2 FQNEAQ (reference sequence). The CDR3 extends over 12 amino acids. V shed 0 bases and J shed 7 bases, with 7 bases lying between them. In nucleotides, the CDR3 is TGTGCCAGCAGCTTAGCACAACAGGAGCAGTACGTC. Protein product: CASSLAQQEQYV.

The CDR3 loop is CASSPPRQGVYNEQFF. The CDR3 coding sequence is TGTGCCAGTAGTCCACCTCGACAGGGGGTATACAATGAGCAGTTCTTC. The rearrangement joins TRBV19 to TRBJ2-1; the match to TRBD1 covers 9 bases. CDR3 length: 16 amino acids. Germline assignment: CDR1 LNHDA and CDR2 SQIVND (reference sequence). V trimming: 5 bases; J trimming: 4 bases; junction bases outside the gene matches: 9.

The chain couples TRBV20-1 to TRBJ1-3; D is uncertain. V was shortened by 0 bases and J by 7 bases, with 4 bases between the two germline ends. Germline-derived CDR1 and CDR2 are DFQATT and SNEGSKA (reference sequence). This CDR3 spans 11 amino acids. CDR3 loop: CSARESNTIYF. In nucleotides, the CDR3 is TGCAGTGCTAGAGAGAGCAACACCATATATTTT.

The rearrangement joins TRBV27 to TRBJ1-2; D perhaps matches TRBD1 (5 bases). From germline, CDR1 is MNHEY and CDR2 SMNVEV (reference sequence). The CDR3 runs 13 residues. V lost 6 bases to trimming and J lost 2 bases, with 10 bases between them. CDR3 amino acids: CASSVDTNYGYTF. Here the CDR3 DNA reads TGTGCCAGCAGCGTGGACACAAACTATGGCTACACCTTC.

The V call is TRBV6-5, the J call TRBJ1-6; TRBD1 might be the D (5 bases). The CDR3 is made up of 13 amino acids. The germline V and J ends were trimmed by 10 bases and 9 bases, with 16 bases remaining between them. Germline loops: CDR1 MNHEY, CDR2 SVGAGI. CDR3 amino acids: CATAGGPGSPLHF. The CDR3 nucleotides read TGTGCCACGGCCGGGGGTCCTGGTTCACCCCTCCACTTT.

The chain links TRBV6-5 to TRBJ1-5, with 7 bases lining up with TRBD1. Looked up from germline, CDR1 is MNHEY and CDR2 is SVGAGI. J was trimmed by 3 bases and V by 7 bases; bases with no gene match: 6. This CDR3 comprises 14 residues. CDR3 nucleotides: TGTGCCAGCACTAGACAGGGTGACAATCAGCCCCAGCATTTT. Translated: CASTRQGDNQPQHF.

This clone appeared a single time. The chain combines TRBV29-1 with TRBJ1-1; possibly TRBD1 for D (6 bases). From germline, CDR1 is SQVTM and CDR2 ANQGSEA. The CDR3 length is 13 residues. Trimming removed 7 bases at V and 0 bases at J, with 12 bases between. The CDR3 DNA reads TGCAGCGCCCAAGGACAGTTGAACACTGAAGCTTTCTTT. This encodes CSAQGQLNTEAFF.

This clone was picked up a small number of times. V gene TRBV5-1 combines with J gene TRBJ1-1, with D possibly matching TRBD1 (5 bases). Germline V gene lookup returns CDR1 SGHRS and CDR2 YFSETQ. Trimming left V 4 bases short and J 0 bases short, with 10 bases between. The CDR3 consists of 14 residues. CDR3 sequence reads: CASSAGLMNTEAFF. The CDR3 DNA reads TGCGCCAGCAGCGCGGGGCTGATGAACACTGAAGCTTTCTTT. The whole variable domain, remainder taken from reference TRBV5-1 and TRBJ1-1, is KAGVTQTPRYLIKTRGQQVTLSCSPISGHRSVSWYQQTPGQGLQFLFEYFSETQRNKGNFPGRFSGRQFSNSRSEMNVSTLELGDSALYLCASSAGLMNTEAFFGQGTRLTVV.

The chain uses TRBV4-3 and TRBJ1-1, with a weak D call TRBD1 (6 bases). From germline, CDR1 is LGHNA and CDR2 YSLEER. There are 13 residues in the CDR3. V was pared by 3 bases and J by 1 base, with 6 bases between. CDR3 nucleotides: TGCGCCAGCAGCCAGGACAGGAACACTGAAGCTTTCTTT. As protein: CASSQDRNTEAFF.

This clone was observed once. The V gene is TRBV5-5, the J gene TRBJ1-4; 8 nucleotides align to TRBD1. There are 15 residues in the CDR3. J gave up 6 bases and V 4 bases, and 8 bases lay outside the gene matches. Germline loops: CDR1 SGHKS, CDR2 YYEKEE (reference sequence). The DNA for the CDR3 is TGTGCCAGCAGCCCACAGGGGGAGCTCCATGAAAAACTGTTTTTT. Translation gives CASSPQGELHEKLFF.

This chain uses TRBV27 with TRBJ2-7; TRBD1 aligns across 9 bases. Per the germline V gene, CDR1 is MNHEY and CDR2 is SMNVEV (reference sequence). This CDR3 is 15 amino acids long. V was pared by 3 bases and J by 6 bases, with 9 bases of the junction left unmatched. The CDR3 spells CASSFPRQGVGEQYV. In DNA, the CDR3 is TGTGCCAGCAGTTTTCCCCGACAGGGGGTAGGCGAGCAGTACGTC.

The gene calls are TRBV6-1 and TRBJ2-7; D not resolved. Trimming cost V 2 bases and J 0 bases, with 5 bases left between them. The CDR3 has 13 amino acids. CDR1 MNHNS and CDR2 SASEGT come from the germline V gene. CDR3 protein: CASSEFFSYEQYV. CDR3 DNA: TGTGCCAGCAGTGAATTCTTCTCCTACGAGCAGTACGTC.

The rearrangement uses TRBV5-1 and TRBJ2-5; 9 bases are shared with TRBD1. Looked up from germline, CDR1 is SGHRS and CDR2 is YFSETQ. The CDR3 runs 14 residues. J was trimmed by 3 bases and V by 4 bases; bases with no gene match: 4. Here the CDR3 DNA reads TGCGCCAGCAGCGGGGGACAGGGTGAAGAGACCCAGTACTTC. Its translation is CASSGGQGEETQYF.

The V call is TRBV20-1, the J call TRBJ2-2, with TRBD2 matching 11 bases. Trimming at V came to 3 bases and at J to 6 bases, leaving 3 bases not matched to a gene. This CDR3 is built from 14 residues. Germline loops: CDR1 DFQATT, CDR2 SNEGSKA (reference sequence). Here the CDR3 reads CSASNSGGAGELFF. The CDR3 DNA reads as TGCAGTGCTAGTAATAGCGGGGGGGCCGGGGAGCTGTTTTTT.

The chain has TRBV12-5 and TRBJ2-7; TRBD2 matches 8 bases. The germline V gene encodes CDR1 LGHNT and CDR2 FRNRAP. V was pared by 3 bases and J by 5 bases, with 3 bases of the junction left unmatched. This CDR3 region has 13 residues. The CDR3 reads CASGFRGGDEQYV. The DNA of the CDR3 is TGTGCTAGTGGTTTCCGGGGGGGAGACGAGCAGTACGTC.

V usage is TRBV9 and J usage is TRBJ2-1; tentative D call: TRBD2 (5 bases). V lost 1 base and J lost 0, with 11 bases in between. Germline V gene sequence: CDR1 SGDLS, CDR2 YYNGEE. This CDR3 spans 16 amino acids. CDR3 protein: CASSVLRDTSYNEQFF. As DNA, the CDR3 is TGTGCCAGCAGCGTACTTCGGGATACCTCCTACAATGAGCAGTTCTTC. Filled out from reference TRBV9 and TRBJ2-1, the complete variable domain reads DSGVTQTPKHLITATGQRVTLRCSPRSGDLSVYWYQQSLDQGLQFLIQYYNGEERAKGNILERFSAQQFPDLHSELNLSSLELGDSALYFCASSVLRDTSYNEQFFGPGTRLTVL.

The table lists this clone with a few counts. The V gene is TRBV19, the J gene TRBJ1-5; 10 nucleotides align to TRBD1. The CDR3 contains 15 residues. V was clipped by 4 bases and J by 4 bases; unmatched bases: 4. CDR1 and CDR2 (germline): LNHDA, SQIVND (reference sequence). This CDR3 reads CASSNVDRGNQPQHF. CDR3 in DNA: TGTGCCAGTAGTAATGTGGACAGGGGGAATCAGCCCCAGCATTTT.

This chain connects TRBV3-1 (or the pseudogene TRBV3-2) to TRBJ2-5; the D is unclear. The CDR3 totals 14 residues. The V end lost 2 bases, the J end lost 9 bases, and 16 bases lay between the germline ends. The germline V gene encodes CDR1 LGHDT and CDR2 YNNKEL (reference sequence). CDR3: CASSQLGPAGAQYF. The CDR3 DNA reads TGTGCCAGCAGCCAACTAGGGCCCGCTGGGGCCCAGTACTTC.